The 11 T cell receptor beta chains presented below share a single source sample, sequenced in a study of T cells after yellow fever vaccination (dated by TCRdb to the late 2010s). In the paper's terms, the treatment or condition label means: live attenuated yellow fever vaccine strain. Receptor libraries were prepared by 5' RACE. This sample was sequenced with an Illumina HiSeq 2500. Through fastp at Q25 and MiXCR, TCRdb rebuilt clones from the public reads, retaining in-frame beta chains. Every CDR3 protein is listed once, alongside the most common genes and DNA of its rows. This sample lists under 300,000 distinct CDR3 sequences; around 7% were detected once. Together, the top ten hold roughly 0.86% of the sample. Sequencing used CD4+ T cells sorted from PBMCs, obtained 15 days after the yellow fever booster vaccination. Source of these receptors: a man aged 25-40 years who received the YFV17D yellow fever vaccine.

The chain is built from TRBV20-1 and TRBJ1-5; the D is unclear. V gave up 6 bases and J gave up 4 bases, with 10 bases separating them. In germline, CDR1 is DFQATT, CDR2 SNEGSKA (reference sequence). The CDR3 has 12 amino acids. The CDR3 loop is CSATDINQPQHF. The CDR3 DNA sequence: TGCAGTGCAACCGACATAAATCAGCCCCAGCATTTT.

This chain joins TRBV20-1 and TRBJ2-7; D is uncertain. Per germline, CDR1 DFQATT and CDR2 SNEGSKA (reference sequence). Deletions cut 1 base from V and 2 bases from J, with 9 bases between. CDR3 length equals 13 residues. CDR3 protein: CSARGDLPYEQYF. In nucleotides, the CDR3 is TGCAGTGCTAGAGGTGACCTCCCCTACGAGCAGTACTTC.

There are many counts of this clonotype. CDR3 sequence (DNA): TGCAGTGCTAGAGTTCGGCTAGCGGGGATCACAGATACGCAGTATTTT. This encodes CSARVRLAGITDTQYF. The V and J genes are TRBV20-1 and TRBJ2-3; 9 bases align to TRBD2. The CDR3 runs 16 residues. The ends lost 1 base at V and 2 bases at J; junction bases unmatched: 7. Germline V gene sequence: CDR1 DFQATT, CDR2 SNEGSKA (reference sequence).

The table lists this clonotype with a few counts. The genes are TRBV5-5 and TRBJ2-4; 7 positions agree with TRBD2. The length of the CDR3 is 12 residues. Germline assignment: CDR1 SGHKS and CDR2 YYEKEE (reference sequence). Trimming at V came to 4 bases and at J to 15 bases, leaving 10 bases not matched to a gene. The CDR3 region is CASSTTGPGGYF. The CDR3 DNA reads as TGTGCCAGCAGCACTACAGGTCCGGGGGGGTACTTC.

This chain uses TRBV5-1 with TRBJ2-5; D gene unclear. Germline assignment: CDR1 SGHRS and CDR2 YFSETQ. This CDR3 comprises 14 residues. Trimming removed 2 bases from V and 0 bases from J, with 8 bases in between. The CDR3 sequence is CASSFSGYQETQYF. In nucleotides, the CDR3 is TGCGCCAGCAGCTTTTCCGGGTACCAAGAGACCCAGTACTTC.

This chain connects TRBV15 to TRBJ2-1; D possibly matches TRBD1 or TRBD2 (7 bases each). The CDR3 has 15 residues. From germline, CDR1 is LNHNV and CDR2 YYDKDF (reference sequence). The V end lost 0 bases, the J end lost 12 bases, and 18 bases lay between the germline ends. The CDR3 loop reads CATSRDLATRGGQFF. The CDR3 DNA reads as TGTGCCACCAGCAGAGATCTTGCGACCAGGGGGGGGCAGTTCTTC.

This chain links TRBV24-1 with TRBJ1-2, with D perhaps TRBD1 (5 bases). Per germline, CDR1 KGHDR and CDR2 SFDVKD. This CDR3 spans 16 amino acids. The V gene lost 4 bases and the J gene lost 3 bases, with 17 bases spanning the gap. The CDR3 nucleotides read TGTGCCACCAGTGACTCGGACACGGTGATCGACTATGGCTACACCTTC. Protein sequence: CATSDSDTVIDYGYTF.

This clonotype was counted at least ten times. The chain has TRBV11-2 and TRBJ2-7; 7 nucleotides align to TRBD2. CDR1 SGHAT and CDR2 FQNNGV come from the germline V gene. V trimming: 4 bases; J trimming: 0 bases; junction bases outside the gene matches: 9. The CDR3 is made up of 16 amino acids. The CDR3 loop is CASSYRAGKSSYEQYF. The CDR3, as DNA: TGTGCCAGCAGCTATAGAGCGGGAAAAAGCTCCTACGAGCAGTACTTC.

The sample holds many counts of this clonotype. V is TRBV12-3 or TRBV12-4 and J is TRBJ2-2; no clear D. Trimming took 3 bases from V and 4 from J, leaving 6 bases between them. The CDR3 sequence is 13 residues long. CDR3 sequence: CASSLGTTGELFF. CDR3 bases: TGTGCCAGCAGTTTGGGTACCACCGGGGAGCTGTTTTTT.

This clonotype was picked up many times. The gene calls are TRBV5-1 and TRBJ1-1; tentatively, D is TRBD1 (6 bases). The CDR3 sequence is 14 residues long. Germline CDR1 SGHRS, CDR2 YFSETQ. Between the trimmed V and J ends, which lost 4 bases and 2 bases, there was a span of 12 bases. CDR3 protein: CASSPNRVNTEAFF. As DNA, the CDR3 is TGCGCCAGCAGCCCAAACAGGGTTAACACTGAAGCTTTCTTT.

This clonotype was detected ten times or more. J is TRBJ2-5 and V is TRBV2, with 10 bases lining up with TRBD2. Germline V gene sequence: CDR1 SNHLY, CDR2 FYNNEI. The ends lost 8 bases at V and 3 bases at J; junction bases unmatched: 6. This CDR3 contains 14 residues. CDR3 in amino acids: CASAPSGREETQYF. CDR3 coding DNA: TGTGCCAGCGCACCCAGCGGGAGGGAAGAGACCCAGTACTTC.